This T cell receptor (beta chain) was documented in a study of shared clonotypes between healthy human individuals. V shed 8 bases and J shed 0 bases, with 11 bases lying between them. The CDR3 length is 14 residues. Germline-derived CDR1 and CDR2 are LNHNV and YYDKDF (reference sequence). To note about this clone: Antigen unknown.

Findings and limits, study-wide: Lower generation probabilities were found for non-shared clonotypes than for those shared by all four donors.

The naive CD8 fraction comprised CD45RO-negative cells positively selected for CCR7 and excluded terminally differentiated effector memory CD45RA+ cells. Sorted-subset replicate PCRs used about 0.2 ug DNA, some 31,000 T cell genomes. TCRdb's table, derived via immunoSEQ multiplex PCR, lists solely in-frame clones and lacks some. The table includes around 2,000,000 clones, about 95% detected once. The source is a man aged 18 to 30 in good health. V usage is TRBV15 and J usage is TRBJ1-5; D ambiguous. Sequencing input: naive CD8+ T cells sorted from blood. The CDR3, as DNA: TGTGCCACCTCCAAAGGGTTTAGCAATCAGCCCCAGCATTTT. The encoded protein is CATSKGFSNQPQHF. Full variable domain (rest looked up from reference TRBV15 and TRBJ1-5): DAMVIQNPRYQVTQFGKPVTLSCSQTLNHNVMYWYQQKSSQAPKLLFHYYDKDFNNEADTPDNFQSRRPNTSFCFLDIRSPGLGDTAMYLCATSKGFSNQPQHFGDGTRLSIL.